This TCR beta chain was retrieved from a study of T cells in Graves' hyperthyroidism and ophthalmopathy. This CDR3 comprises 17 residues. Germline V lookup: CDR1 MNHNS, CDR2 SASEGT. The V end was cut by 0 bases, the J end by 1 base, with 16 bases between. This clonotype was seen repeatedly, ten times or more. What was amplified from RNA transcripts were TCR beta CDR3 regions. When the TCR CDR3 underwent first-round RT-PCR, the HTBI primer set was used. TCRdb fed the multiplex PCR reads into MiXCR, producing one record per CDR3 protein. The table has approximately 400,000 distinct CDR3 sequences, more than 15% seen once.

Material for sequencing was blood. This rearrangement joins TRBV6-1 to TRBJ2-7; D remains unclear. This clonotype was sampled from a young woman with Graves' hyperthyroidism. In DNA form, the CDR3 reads TGTGCCAGCAGTGAAGCATATTTGCGGATTGTGTCCTACGAGCAGTACTTC. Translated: CASSEAYLRIVSYEQYF.